The 5 T cell receptor beta chains in this list originate from one sample, sequenced in a study of blood T cell repertoires in COVID-19. Assay: immunoSEQ multiplex PCR; the TCRdb copy retains only in-frame clones and omits some. The sample includes about 66,000 clones, more than 70% of them seen just once. The sequencing input was peripheral blood. These receptors originate from a man in his 70s with acute or convalescent COVID-19.

The rearrangement joins TRBV15 to TRBJ2-3; 7 nucleotides match TRBD1. The CDR3 runs to 14 residues. Germline trimming cut 8 bases from V and 4 bases from J; bases unmatched to any gene: 9. Looked up from germline, CDR1 is LNHNV and CDR2 is YYDKDF (reference sequence). DNA for the CDR3: TGTGCCACCTTTGACAGGGTGTGGTCAGATACGCAGTATTTT. Its protein product is CATFDRVWSDTQYF.

V usage is TRBV28 and J usage is TRBJ2-2; TRBD1 matches at 9 bases. The CDR3 extends over 16 amino acids. Germline V gives CDR1 MDHEN, CDR2 SYDVKM. J gave up 3 bases and V 5 bases, and 7 bases lay outside the gene matches. The CDR3 region is CASSPGQGRYTGELFF. In DNA form, the CDR3 reads TGTGCCAGCAGTCCCGGACAGGGGCGCTACACCGGGGAGCTGTTTTTT. The full variable domain, with the rest looked up from reference TRBV28 and TRBJ2-2, is DVKVTQSSRYLVKRTGEKVFLECVQDMDHENMFWYRQDPGLGLRLIYFSYDVKMKEKGDIPEGYSVSREKKERFSLILESASTNQTSMYLCASSPGQGRYTGELFFGEGSRLTVL.

This rearrangement joins TRBV11-2 to TRBJ2-4; the D is unclear. Germline lookup yields CDR1 SGHAT and CDR2 FQNNGV. The CDR3 is 12 residues long. Trimming took 1 base from V and 7 from J, leaving 5 bases between them. The CDR3 region is CASSLVRNIQYF. Written as DNA, the CDR3 is TGTGCCAGCAGCTTAGTACGGAACATTCAGTACTTC.

The V gene is TRBV2, the J gene TRBJ1-1; no firm D call. The CDR3 is 13 residues long. CDR1 and CDR2 (germline): SNHLY, FYNNEI. V was cut by 10 bases and J by 0 bases, with 12 bases left in between. CDR3 nucleotide sequence: TGTGCCACCGAGGGAGAATTGAACACTGAAGCTTTCTTT. This sequence encodes CATEGELNTEAFF. The whole variable domain, filled in from reference TRBV2 and TRBJ1-1, reads EPEVTQTPSHQVTQMGQEVILRCVPISNHLYFYWYRQILGQKVEFLVSFYNNEISEKSEIFDDQFSVERPDGSNFTLKIRSTKLEDSAMYFCATEGELNTEAFFGQGTRLTVV.

This clone was seen once. The rearrangement uses TRBV2 and TRBJ2-7; tentative D call: TRBD2 (6 bases). CDR3 length: 13 amino acids. V was pared by 7 bases and J by 2 bases, with 12 bases between. Germline loops: CDR1 SNHLY, CDR2 FYNNEI. The chain's CDR3 is CASTGTVTYEQYF. CDR3 coding DNA: TGTGCCAGCACGGGGACTGTTACCTACGAGCAGTACTTC.